A single sample is the source of the 18 T cell receptor beta chains below, sequenced in a study of cytotoxic CD8 clonotypes in ibrutinib-treated CLL. Sequenced by immunoSEQ multiplex PCR; TCRdb stores in-frame clones only, minus some. The data hold some 150,000 clones, with around three quarters observed a single time. The specimen comprised PBMCs, sampled after 12 months of ibrutinib treatment. These TCRs come from a human donor with chronic lymphocytic leukemia.

This sequence joins TRBV20-1 and TRBJ1-5; D is ambiguous. The germline V gene has CDR1 DFQATT and CDR2 SNEGSKA (reference sequence). The CDR3 sequence is 9 residues long. This CDR3 reads CTEEKPQHF. CDR3 DNA: TGCACGGAGGAAAAGCCCCAGCATTTT.

Only a few counts were recorded for this clone. The CDR3: CASLGLRSYNEQFF. The CDR3 coding sequence is TGTGCCAGCCTCGGACTACGCTCCTACAATGAGCAGTTCTTC. V and J are TRBV6-1 and TRBJ2-1; tentative D call: TRBD2 (6 bases). CDR3 size: 14 residues. V dropped 8 bases and J dropped 0 bases, with 11 bases sitting between them. Germline V gene lookup returns CDR1 MNHNS and CDR2 SASEGT.

This chain links TRBV9 with TRBJ2-2, with D tentatively TRBD2 (5 bases). Between the trimmed V and J ends, which lost 4 bases and 1 base, there was a span of 11 bases. Per the germline V gene, CDR1 is SGDLS and CDR2 is YYNGEE. There are 15 residues in the CDR3. This CDR3 is CASSSPRENTGELFF. As DNA, the CDR3 is TGTGCCAGCAGCTCCCCGAGGGAGAACACCGGGGAGCTGTTTTTT.

This clone occurred a few times. The V gene is TRBV7-6, the J gene TRBJ1-1; D is undetermined. Germline V lookup: CDR1 SGHVS, CDR2 FNYEAQ. This CDR3 has 13 amino acids. V was pared by 1 base and J by 10 bases, with 13 bases between. CDR3 bases: TGTGCCAGCAGCTTAGAAGTGGCGTCGGGAGCTTTCTTT. It is translated as CASSLEVASGAFF.

The rearrangement uses TRBV29-1 and TRBJ2-7; tentatively, D is TRBD1 (6 bases). The length of the CDR3 is 13 residues. The V end was cut by 5 bases, the J end by 0 bases, with 11 bases between. Germline lookup yields CDR1 SQVTM and CDR2 ANQGSEA. The DNA of the CDR3 is TGCAGCGTTTGGGACATCAGCTCCTACGAGCAGTACTTC. Protein product: CSVWDISSYEQYF.

The V call is TRBV19, the J call TRBJ2-5; D is ambiguous. The DNA matches TRBJ2-7 better at its end, which makes the J call doubtful. The CDR3 has 11 residues. CDR1 is LNHDA and CDR2 is SQIVND in the germline V gene (reference sequence). As DNA, the CDR3 is TGTGCCAGTAGTCGCGGTTACGAGCAGTACTTC. Amino acid sequence: CASSRGYEQYF.

The chain couples TRBV11-2 to TRBJ2-2; D is uncertain. This CDR3 is 15 amino acids long. In germline, CDR1 is SGHAT, CDR2 FQNNGV. The V gene lost 5 bases and the J gene lost 6 bases, with 16 bases spanning the gap. CDR3: CASSPYRAKPGELFF. The CDR3 region has the DNA TGTGCCAGCAGCCCCTATAGGGCCAAACCCGGGGAGCTGTTTTTT.

Only a few counts were recorded for this clone. The V call is TRBV5-4, the J call TRBJ2-2, with D perhaps matching TRBD1 (6 bases). The germline V and J ends were trimmed by 6 bases and 3 bases, with 9 bases remaining between them. The V gene's germline CDR1 is SGHNT and CDR2 YYREEE (reference sequence). The CDR3 covers 13 residues. The CDR3 protein is CASTQGYTGELFF. For the CDR3, the DNA is TGTGCCAGCACCCAGGGGTACACCGGGGAGCTGTTTTTT.

The chain combines TRBV2 with TRBJ2-4; possibly TRBD1 for D (5 bases). The CDR3 has 16 amino acids. CDR1 is SNHLY and CDR2 is FYNNEI in the germline V gene. The V end lost 4 bases, the J end lost 5 bases, and 18 bases lay between the germline ends. Here the CDR3 reads CASSAQGAGNQNIQYF. CDR3 nucleotides: TGTGCCAGCAGTGCCCAAGGCGCAGGGAACCAAAACATTCAGTACTTC.

This sequence joins TRBV2 and TRBJ2-3; D gene ambiguous. Germline values: CDR1 SNHLY, CDR2 FYNNEI. V was pared by 2 bases and J by 2 bases, with 8 bases between. The CDR3 is 14 amino acids. CDR3 residues: CASSERVNTDTQYF. For the CDR3, the DNA is TGTGCCAGCAGTGAAAGGGTTAACACAGATACGCAGTATTTT.

The chain joins TRBV18 to TRBJ2-1, with TRBD2 matching over 8 bases. Looked up from germline, CDR1 is KGHSH and CDR2 is LQKENI. V was pared by 1 base and J by 3 bases, with 14 bases of the junction left unmatched. The length of the CDR3 is 19 residues. CDR3 sequence (DNA): TGTGCCAGCTCACCACACAGCACCATAACGGGAGGGAGCTACAATGAGCAGTTCTTC. It codes for CASSPHSTITGGSYNEQFF.

This clone was found once. J is TRBJ2-1 and V is TRBV19, with a possible D match to TRBD2 (6 bases). This CDR3 has 14 residues. The germline gives CDR1 LNHDA, CDR2 SQIVND (reference sequence). Trimming took 5 bases from V and 7 from J, leaving 15 bases between them. The DNA of the CDR3 is TGTGCCAGTAGTGGGACTTTCCCCCCAAATGAGCAGTTCTTC. Amino acids: CASSGTFPPNEQFF.

V usage is TRBV5-4 and J usage is TRBJ2-3; D call uncertain. V was shortened by 2 bases and J by 3 bases, with 7 bases between the two germline ends. CDR1 and CDR2 from the germline V gene are SGHNT and YYREEE (reference sequence). The CDR3 has 13 residues. CDR3 DNA: TGTGCCAGCAGCTTCCGCCCTACAGATACGCAGTATTTT. Translation gives CASSFRPTDTQYF. The whole variable domain, filled in from reference TRBV5-4 and TRBJ2-3, reads ETGVTQSPTHLIKTRGQQVTLRCSSQSGHNTVSWYQQALGQGPQFIFQYYREEENGRGNFPPRFSGLQFPNYSSELNVNALELDDSALYLCASSFRPTDTQYFGPGTRLTVL.

The chain couples TRBV5-1 to TRBJ2-1; D is perhaps TRBD2 (5 bases). There are 18 residues in the CDR3. The germline CDR1 and CDR2 sequences are SGHRS and YFSETQ. V lost 0 bases and J lost 4, with 20 bases in between. The chain's CDR3 is CASSLVRQTIILYNEQFF. CDR3 nucleotide sequence: TGCGCCAGCAGCTTGGTAAGGCAGACTATAATTCTGTACAATGAGCAGTTCTTC.

This clone was seen just once. The J gene is TRBJ1-1, the V gene TRBV7-9; possibly TRBD1 for D (6 bases). Trimming took 5 bases from V and 6 from J, leaving 13 bases between them. Looked up from germline, CDR1 is SEHNR and CDR2 is FQNEAQ (reference sequence). CDR3 length: 13 residues. CDR3 bases: TGTGCCAGCAGCCGCAGGGGTGAGTCTGAAGCTTTCTTT. Protein sequence: CASSRRGESEAFF.

The gene calls are TRBV7-8 and TRBJ2-4; the D gene is possibly TRBD2 (6 bases). V lost 1 base, J lost 0 bases, and 13 bases lay in between. The CDR3 extends over 17 amino acids. CDR1 and CDR2 (germline): SGHVS, FQNEAQ. The CDR3 region has the DNA TGTGCCAGCAGCTTAGTGCACGCGGGAATAGCCAAAAACATTCAGTACTTC. Protein product: CASSLVHAGIAKNIQYF.

This chain uses TRBV5-8 with TRBJ2-7; the match to TRBD1 covers 11 bases. This CDR3 contains 16 residues. Germline V gene lookup returns CDR1 SGHTS and CDR2 YDEGEE. V gave up 4 bases and J gave up 5 bases; unmatched junction bases: 11. The CDR3 DNA is TGTGCCAGCAGCAAACCCCCGGACAGGGGGCGGGACGAGCAGTACTTC. Its protein product is CASSKPPDRGRDEQYF.

This chain joins TRBV23-1 and TRBJ2-1, with no clear D. TRBV23-1 is recorded as an ORF, its role being uncertain. Trimming stripped 4 bases from V and 0 bases from J, with 13 bases between. This CDR3 comprises 16 residues. In nucleotides, the CDR3 is TGCGCCAGCAGTCGTGAGACCCTTAGCTCCTACAATGAGCAGTTCTTC. Translation: CASSRETLSSYNEQFF.